This T cell receptor (beta chain) is drawn from a study of post-analysis software for immune sequencing data. The CDR3 loop spans 13 amino acids. Trimming shortened V by 6 bases and J by 7 bases, and 19 bases separated the two germline ends. Germline CDR1 is DFQATT and CDR2 is SNEGSKA (reference sequence). Sequencing libraries made from TCR beta cDNA carried unique molecular identifiers. MiXCR, applied by TCRdb to the PCR reads, yields one record per CDR3 protein. In the table there are roughly 570,000 distinct CDR3 sequences, around a third of which are singletons. Comments on this clonotype: Its antigen is currently unknown.

Study results and limitations: Five or six TRBV segments, TRBV5-6, TRBV5-1 and TRBV20-1 among them, were found more frequent in patients than controls.

The sequence was obtained from a girl younger than 18 with multiple sclerosis. The source material was blood. The chain combines TRBV20-1 with TRBJ2-7; no firm D call. The DNA for the CDR3 is TGCAGTGCCGAAGGACGGAGTGGCAGGGAGCAGTACTTC. Translating gives CSAEGRSGREQYF.